The rows below give T cell receptor beta chains drawn from one sample of a study of radiotherapy plus CTLA-4 blockade in lung cancer. Method: immunoSEQ multiplex PCR; TCRdb's copy keeps in-frame clones and lacks some. The profile shows approximately 76,000 clones, 78% of them singletons. The sample was peripheral blood, taken from a patient treated with radiotherapy plus ipilimumab. The source of these receptors is a human donor with non-small cell lung cancer who had a partial response to radiotherapy plus ipilimumab. Some clones in this sample may be carry-over from other donors' samples. Both conserved end residues are part of each CDR3. The order of the fields is D gene, J gene, V gene, clone size, CDR3 protein, CDR3 DNA. D genes are given only for firm matches. Rows may omit the clone size; those that give it use once, few, many or a size class.

TRBD1,TRBJ1-4,TRBV5-1,.,CASSLEGTALGDEKLFF,TGCGCCAGCAGCTTGGAAGGGACAGCCCTTGGTGATGAAAAACTGTTTTTT
TRBD1,TRBJ1-1,TRBV29-1,once,CSGRQGSLNTEAFF,TGCAGCGGTAGACAGGGGAGCTTGAACACTGAAGCTTTCTTT
TRBD1,TRBJ1-1,TRBV6-1,.,CAIRQGTNTEAFF,TGTGCCATCCGACAGGGGACGAACACTGAAGCTTTCTTT
.,TRBJ2-2,TRBV2,.,CASRSDRTGELFF,TGTGCCAGCAGATCAGACAGGACCGGGGAGCTGTTTTTT
.,TRBJ2-2,TRBV11-1,.,CATERSSNTGELFF,TGTGCCACAGAGAGGAGCTCGAACACCGGGGAGCTGTTTTTT
.,TRBJ2-7,TRBV9,.,CASSVAGNYGEQYF,TGTGCCAGCAGCGTAGCGGGGAACTACGGCGAGCAGTACTTC
.,TRBJ2-2,TRBV7-2,.,CASSTNTGELFF,TGTGCCAGCAGCACAAACACCGGGGAGCTGTTTTTT
.,TRBJ2-6,TRBV2,.,CASSENSGANVLTF,TGTGCCAGCAGCGAGAACTCTGGGGCCAACGTCCTGACTTTC
.,TRBJ1-2,TRBV6-1,few,CASSDIGGTRDGYTF,TGTGCCAGCAGTGATATCGGGGGGACTAGGGATGGCTACACCTTC
.,TRBJ2-4,TRBV14,once,CASSQETAKNIQYF,TGTGCCAGCAGCCAAGAGACAGCGAAAAACATTCAGTACTTC
.,TRBJ2-3,TRBV23-1,.,CASSLLPLARFSDTQYF,TGCGCCAGCAGTCTACTCCCCCTAGCGCGTTTCTCAGATACGCAGTATTTT
.,TRBJ1-4,TRBV19,.,CASMGRGGREKLFF,TGTGCCAGTATGGGGAGGGGAGGTCGCGAAAAACTGTTTTTT
TRBD1,TRBJ1-1,TRBV7-9,few,CASSPSTGLATEAFF,TGTGCCAGCAGCCCTTCGACAGGGTTGGCCACTGAAGCTTTCTTT
TRBD1,TRBJ1-1,TRBV5-4,.,CASRQGGRTEAFF,TGTGCCAGCCGACAGGGAGGTCGCACTGAAGCTTTCTTT
TRBD1,TRBJ1-2,TRBV9,.,CASSPGTQGAPGYTF,TGTGCCAGCAGCCCCGGAACTCAGGGGGCGCCGGGCTACACCTTC
TRBD1,TRBJ1-2,TRBV18,.,CASSPLDRDGYTF,TGTGCCAGCTCACCCCTTGACAGGGACGGCTACACCTTC
.,TRBJ2-2,TRBV2,.,CASSENINTGELFF,TGTGCCAGCAGTGAAAACATAAACACCGGGGAGCTGTTTTTT
TRBD1,TRBJ1-5,TRBV28,few,CASIRQGSNQPQHF,TGTGCCAGCATTCGACAGGGGAGCAATCAGCCCCAGCATTTT
TRBD1,TRBJ2-1,TRBV19,.,CASSPQGNSYNEQFF,TGTGCCAGTAGCCCACAGGGGAACTCCTACAATGAGCAGTTCTTC
TRBD1,TRBJ2-7,TRBV5-5,.,CASSPLATVQGPYEQYF,TGTGCCAGCAGCCCCCTCGCCACGGTACAGGGGCCCTACGAGCAGTACTTC
.,TRBJ2-7,TRBV18,many,CASSPVEGVSYEQYF,TGTGCCAGCTCACCGGTGGAGGGAGTGTCCTACGAGCAGTACTTC
.,TRBJ1-2,TRBV6-5,.,CASTGGNTANYGYTF,TGTGCCAGCACGGGGGGGAATACAGCTAACTATGGCTACACCTTC
TRBD2,TRBJ2-3,TRBV6-6,.,CASSSGTSGGARYF,TGTGCCAGCAGTTCCGGGACTAGCGGGGGGGCCAGGTATTTT
TRBD2,TRBJ2-3,TRBV30,.,CAWSMYEGTSGITWGTDTQYF,TGTGCCTGGAGTATGTATGAAGGGACTAGCGGGATCACCTGGGGCACAGATACGCAGTATTTT
TRBD1,TRBJ2-2,TRBV5-8,.,CASSLIRGQTGELFF,TGTGCCAGCAGCTTGATCAGGGGGCAGACCGGGGAGCTGTTTTTT
.,TRBJ1-4,TRBV27,.,CASSPRDTRIEKLFF,TGTGCCAGCAGTCCCCGGGACACCAGGATTGAAAAACTGTTTTTT
.,TRBJ1-1,TRBV19,.,CASSILGVSTEAFF,TGTGCCAGTAGTATACTCGGGGTTAGCACTGAAGCTTTCTTT
.,TRBJ1-2,TRBV2,.,CASSEGGLGYTF,TGTGCCAGCAGTGAGGGGGGGCTGGGCTACACCTTC
.,TRBJ2-7,TRBV5-1,.,CASSLSWAGSSYEQYF,TGCGCCAGCAGCCTTAGCTGGGCCGGGAGCTCCTACGAGCAGTACTTC
.,TRBJ1-6,TRBV19,.,CASSEPLGGNPKLHF,TGTGCCAGTAGTGAGCCCCTAGGGGGAAACCCGAAACTCCACTTT
TRBD2,TRBJ2-1,TRBV19,.,CASSIGWTSGSPYNEQFF,TGTGCCAGTAGTATAGGGTGGACTAGCGGGAGTCCCTACAATGAGCAGTTCTTC
TRBD1,TRBJ2-3,TRBV9,.,CASSVELTGGGDTQYF,TGTGCCAGCAGCGTAGAATTGACAGGGGGCGGAGATACGCAGTATTTT
.,TRBJ2-5,TRBV9,.,CASSVRGSQETQYF,TGTGCCAGCAGCGTTCGGGGGTCCCAAGAGACCCAGTACTTC
TRBD1,TRBJ1-2,TRBV27,.,CASSPIRDSTNYGYTF,TGTGCCAGCAGTCCGATCCGGGACAGCACTAACTATGGCTACACCTTC
.,TRBJ1-5,TRBV6-5,.,CASSPTGEGPQHF,TGTGCCAGCAGCCCGACAGGTGAAGGTCCCCAGCATTTT
TRBD2,TRBJ2-7,TRBV6-6,.,CASRTSGSFPEQYF,TGTGCCAGCAGGACTAGCGGGAGCTTCCCCGAGCAGTACTTC
.,TRBJ1-2,TRBV2,.,CASSEARGSGGYTF,TGTGCCAGCAGTGAAGCCAGGGGCTCTGGTGGCTACACCTTC
.,TRBJ2-7,TRBV14,few,CASSRGPVGIYF,TGTGCCAGCAGCCGCGGGCCGGTGGGGATATACTTC
.,TRBJ1-4,TRBV28,.,CASSFSGSATNEKPFF,TGTGCCAGCAGTTTCTCGGGGAGTGCAACTAATGAAAAACCGTTTTTT
.,TRBJ2-1,TRBV11-2,.,CASSRLGLGTSNEQFF,TGTGCCAGCAGCCGACTGGGACTGGGGACGAGCAATGAGCAGTTCTTC
.,TRBJ1-2,TRBV19,.,CASRMTGGQINYGYTF,TGTGCCAGTAGAATGACAGGCGGCCAGATAAACTATGGCTACACCTTC
.,TRBJ1-1,TRBV13,few,CASSRTGLTEAFF,TGTGCCAGCAGCCGAACAGGGTTGACTGAAGCTTTCTTT